The 25 T cell receptor beta chains in this list originate from one sample, sequenced in a study of blood T cell repertoires in COVID-19. Using immunoSEQ multiplex PCR, the repertoire was profiled, and TCRdb retains in-frame clones only, with some absent. Altogether 210,000 or so clones are present, around 85% being singletons, with the ten largest covering 5.1%. Specimen: peripheral blood. The receptors were sampled from a human donor in a cohort sampled during active COVID-19.

The CDR3 loop reads CASSNQGILVTEAFF. CDR3 DNA: TGTGCCAGTAGTAACCAGGGTATTCTGGTCACTGAAGCTTTCTTT. The V and J genes are TRBV19 and TRBJ1-1; D may be TRBD1 (5 bases). Germline assignment: CDR1 LNHDA and CDR2 SQIVND (reference sequence). Trimming took off 4 bases at V and 4 bases at J, with 16 bases between the two ends. The CDR3 length is 15 residues.

As regards this clone: This sample includes further DNA sequences coding for the same CDR3. The chain recombines TRBV7-2 with TRBJ2-7; TRBD1 matches at 9 bases. Trimming at V came to 1 base and at J to 3 bases, leaving 4 bases not matched to a gene. The CDR3 has 15 residues. Germline values: CDR1 SGHTA, CDR2 FQGNSA. CDR3 bases: TGTGCCAGCAGCTTAGGGGGGACAGGGAGCTACGAGCAGTACTTC. It encodes CASSLGGTGSYEQYF.

This clone was detected a few times. This sequence joins TRBV27 and TRBJ1-2; D gene ambiguous. V lost 5 bases to trimming and J lost 5 bases, with 6 bases between them. CDR1 and CDR2 (germline): MNHEY, SMNVEV (reference sequence). This CDR3 region has 11 residues. CDR3 sequence (DNA): TGTGCCAGCAGTGCCGGTTATGGCTACACCTTC. This encodes CASSAGYGYTF.

The chain employs TRBV5-8 and TRBJ2-7; TRBD1 is a possible D gene (6 bases). The CDR3 runs 15 residues. Germline V lookup: CDR1 SGHTS, CDR2 YDEGEE. V was pared by 0 bases and J by 4 bases, with 14 bases between. CDR3 amino acids: CASSLAQGVRYEQYF. CDR3 coding DNA: TGTGCCAGCAGCTTGGCACAGGGTGTTAGGTACGAGCAGTACTTC.

CDR3 sequence: CASSLGGGQETQYF. Here the CDR3 DNA reads TGTGCCAGCAGCTTAGGAGGGGGCCAAGAGACCCAGTACTTC. The V and J genes are TRBV7-2 and TRBJ2-5; maybe TRBD1 (6 bases). The germline V gene encodes CDR1 SGHTA and CDR2 FQGNSA. Trimming removed 1 base from V and 1 base from J, with 7 bases in between. The length of the CDR3 is 14 residues.

The chain uses TRBV4-3 and TRBJ2-7, with 8 nucleotides matching TRBD2. The CDR3 length is 16 residues. V dropped 4 bases and J dropped 0; count of bases not matched to a gene: 8. The germline V gene has CDR1 LGHNA and CDR2 YSLEER. The CDR3 nucleotides are TGCGCCAGCAGCCTTGTCCTAGCGGGTGACTCCTACGAGCAGTACTTC. Residues: CASSLVLAGDSYEQYF.

This clone came up once. The chain combines TRBV5-1 with TRBJ1-1, with TRBD1 identical over 9 bases. Germline V gives CDR1 SGHRS, CDR2 YFSETQ. This CDR3 has 16 residues. The V and J ends lost 4 bases and 1 base, in that order; junction bases with no gene match: 8. The CDR3 spells CASSPRDRVTNTEAFF. The CDR3, as DNA: TGCGCCAGCAGCCCCCGGGACAGGGTAACGAACACTGAAGCTTTCTTT. Full variable domain (missing parts from reference TRBV5-1 and TRBJ1-1): KAGVTQTPRYLIKTRGQQVTLSCSPISGHRSVSWYQQTPGQGLQFLFEYFSETQRNKGNFPGRFSGRQFSNSRSEMNVSTLELGDSALYLCASSPRDRVTNTEAFFGQGTRLTVV.

This clone was observed a single time. The chain joins TRBV15 to TRBJ1-1; D perhaps matches TRBD1 (5 bases). This CDR3 spans 13 amino acids. Trimming took off 3 bases at V and 5 bases at J, with 10 bases between the two ends. Germline V gene lookup returns CDR1 LNHNV and CDR2 YYDKDF (reference sequence). Here the CDR3 DNA reads TGTGCCACCAGCAGGGGACTTCGTACTGAAGCTTTCTTT. As protein: CATSRGLRTEAFF. Full variable domain (outside the CDR3, taken from reference TRBV15 and TRBJ1-1): DAMVIQNPRYQVTQFGKPVTLSCSQTLNHNVMYWYQQKSSQAPKLLFHYYDKDFNNEADTPDNFQSRRPNTSFCFLDIRSPGLGDTAMYLCATSRGLRTEAFFGQGTRLTVV.

The genes are TRBV7-2 and TRBJ2-7; TRBD2 aligns across 9 bases. V was clipped by 0 bases and J by 4 bases; unmatched bases: 1. Per germline, CDR1 SGHTA and CDR2 FQGNSA. This CDR3 spans 14 amino acids. CDR3 residues: CASSLAGLAYEQYF. The CDR3 bases are TGTGCCAGCAGCTTAGCGGGACTAGCATACGAGCAGTACTTC. The whole variable domain, remainder taken from reference TRBV7-2 and TRBJ2-7, is GAGVSQSPSNKVTEKGKDVELRCDPISGHTALYWYRQSLGQGLEFLIYFQGNSAPDKSGLPSDRFSAERTGGSVSTLTIQRTQQEDSAVYLCASSLAGLAYEQYFGPGTRLTVT.

This chain connects TRBV5-1 to TRBJ2-7, with 15 positions matching TRBD2. Germline-derived CDR1 and CDR2 are SGHRS and YFSETQ. V lost 0 bases to trimming and J lost 3 bases; unmatched junction nucleotides: 4. This CDR3 region has 17 residues. The CDR3 sequence is CASSLGTSGRAVYEQYF. For the CDR3, the DNA is TGCGCCAGCAGCTTGGGGACTAGCGGGAGGGCGGTCTACGAGCAGTACTTC.

V and J are TRBV4-3 and TRBJ2-7; possible D gene TRBD2, 7 bases. This CDR3 has 15 amino acids. CDR1 LGHNA and CDR2 YSLEER come from the germline V gene. Trimming took off 0 bases at V and 3 bases at J, with 12 bases between the two ends. CDR3 nucleotides: TGCGCCAGCAGCCAAGATGGCGGGGGCCGCTACGAGCAGTACTTC. Its translation: CASSQDGGGRYEQYF.

V and J are TRBV4-2 and TRBJ2-3; 11 nucleotides agree with TRBD2. Germline loops: CDR1 LGHNA, CDR2 YNFKEQ. Trimming at V came to 4 bases and at J to 3 bases, leaving 18 bases not matched to a gene. This CDR3 has 20 residues. The CDR3 reads CASSLYGGGSIAGGTDTQYF. The CDR3, as DNA: TGTGCCAGCAGCCTTTACGGGGGGGGAAGTATAGCGGGAGGGACAGATACGCAGTATTTT.

This clone has a single count. This chain uses TRBV18 with TRBJ2-3, with D unclear. This CDR3 region has 14 residues. Germline V gene sequence: CDR1 KGHSH, CDR2 LQKENI. V lost 2 bases, J lost 2 bases, and 8 bases lay in between. CDR3 amino acids: CASSPRDITDTQYF. Here the CDR3 DNA reads TGTGCCAGCTCACCAAGAGATATCACAGATACGCAGTATTTT.

The rearrangement links TRBV3-1 (or the pseudogene TRBV3-2) to TRBJ2-7; D uncertain. The CDR3 spans 12 residues. The ends were cut back, 4 bases at V and 3 bases at J, with 7 bases in the middle. Germline values: CDR1 LGHDT, CDR2 YNNKEL (reference sequence). The CDR3 region is CASSPSIYEQYF. Written as DNA, the CDR3 is TGTGCCAGCAGCCCCAGTATCTACGAGCAGTACTTC.

The V call is TRBV5-5, the J call TRBJ1-3; 7 nucleotides match TRBD1. Germline CDR1 and CDR2: SGHKS and YYEKEE (reference sequence). The CDR3 contains 16 residues. V shed 0 bases, J shed 11 bases, and the junction held 14 bases outside the gene matches. This CDR3 reads CASSLDWGTALQPIYF. In DNA, the CDR3 is TGTGCCAGCAGCTTGGATTGGGGGACAGCCCTTCAGCCCATATATTTT.

The chain is built from TRBV11-1 and TRBJ1-1; a possible D gene is TRBD1 (6 bases). Germline V gives CDR1 SGHAT, CDR2 FQDESV (reference sequence). This CDR3 region has 16 residues. The V and J ends lost 7 bases and 8 bases respectively, with 26 bases between them. This CDR3 is CASTGMGGGKREEAFF. CDR3 in DNA: TGTGCCAGCACGGGGATGGGAGGGGGAAAAAGGGAAGAAGCTTTCTTT.

The chain has TRBV5-1 and TRBJ2-2; 11 bases are shared with TRBD2. This CDR3 has 18 amino acids. Germline assignment: CDR1 SGHRS and CDR2 YFSETQ. J was trimmed by 0 bases and V by 1 base; bases with no gene match: 5. CDR3 loop: CASSLRLAGGANTGELFF. CDR3 DNA: TGCGCCAGCAGCTTGCGGCTAGCGGGAGGCGCGAACACCGGGGAGCTGTTTTTT.

This rearrangement joins TRBV27 to TRBJ2-5, with 11 bases fitting TRBD2. This CDR3 spans 18 amino acids. V was clipped by 6 bases and J by 0 bases; unmatched bases: 12. Germline CDR1 is MNHEY and CDR2 is SMNVEV (reference sequence). The CDR3 DNA reads as TGTGCCAGCAGCCATCTAGCGGGAGGACCAGGGTACCAAGAGACCCAGTACTTC. Translation: CASSHLAGGPGYQETQYF.

The J gene is TRBJ2-7, the V gene TRBV15, with D perhaps matching TRBD1 (5 bases). Trimming cost V 8 bases and J 0 bases, with 11 bases left between them. The germline CDR1 and CDR2 sequences are LNHNV and YYDKDF (reference sequence). CDR3 size: 13 residues. The CDR3 DNA is TGTGCCACCGGCCGGACATACTCCTACGAGCAGTACTTC. It yields the protein CATGRTYSYEQYF.

CDR3 in amino acids: CAWTNRRQQFF. The CDR3, as DNA: TGTGCCTGGACAAATAGGAGGCAGCAGTTCTTC. The chain uses TRBV30 and TRBJ2-1; tentative D call: TRBD2 (5 bases). This CDR3 is 11 amino acids long. With 4 bases removed from V and 11 bases from J, the gap between germline ends came to 12 bases. From germline, CDR1 is GTSNPN and CDR2 SVGIG (reference sequence).

The V call is TRBV6-5, the J call TRBJ1-5; D remains unclear. Per germline, CDR1 MNHEY and CDR2 SVGAGI. This CDR3 is 15 amino acids long. V was trimmed by 2 bases and J by 7 bases, leaving 15 bases between them. CDR3 sequence: CASSYSGGVGQPQHF. CDR3 bases: TGTGCCAGCAGTTACAGCGGCGGGGTGGGGCAGCCCCAGCATTTT.

The CDR3 nucleotides are TGTGCCAGCAGCTTGAACGGGGGGGCTCAGCCCCAGCATTTT. Its protein product is CASSLNGGAQPQHF. This chain joins TRBV5-4 and TRBJ1-5; D might be TRBD1 (6 bases). V lost 1 base and J lost 6, with 11 bases in between. The germline V gene has CDR1 SGHNT and CDR2 YYREEE (reference sequence). This CDR3 region has 14 residues.

The chain links TRBV19 to TRBJ1-4; unclear D gene. This CDR3 is built from 14 residues. V was shortened by 5 bases and J by 4 bases, with 11 bases between the two germline ends. Germline values: CDR1 LNHDA, CDR2 SQIVND (reference sequence). CDR3 sequence reads: CASSQRHSNEKLFF. Written as DNA, the CDR3 is TGTGCCAGTAGTCAAAGACACAGTAATGAAAAACTGTTTTTT.

V and J are TRBV5-1 and TRBJ2-5, with D possibly matching TRBD2 (6 bases). Germline CDR1 SGHRS, CDR2 YFSETQ. V gave up 1 base and J gave up 5 bases, with 12 bases separating them. This CDR3 has 14 residues. This CDR3 reads CASSLSSAVETQYF. In DNA form, the CDR3 reads TGCGCCAGCAGCTTGTCTAGCGCGGTTGAGACCCAGTACTTC.

This rearrangement joins TRBV18 to TRBJ2-3; D is undetermined. Germline V gives CDR1 KGHSH, CDR2 LQKENI. Trimming shortened V by 3 bases and J by 5 bases, and 6 bases separated the two germline ends. This CDR3 comprises 12 residues. CDR3 loop: CASSPERDTQYF. The DNA of the CDR3 is TGTGCCAGCTCACCCGAGCGAGATACGCAGTATTTT.